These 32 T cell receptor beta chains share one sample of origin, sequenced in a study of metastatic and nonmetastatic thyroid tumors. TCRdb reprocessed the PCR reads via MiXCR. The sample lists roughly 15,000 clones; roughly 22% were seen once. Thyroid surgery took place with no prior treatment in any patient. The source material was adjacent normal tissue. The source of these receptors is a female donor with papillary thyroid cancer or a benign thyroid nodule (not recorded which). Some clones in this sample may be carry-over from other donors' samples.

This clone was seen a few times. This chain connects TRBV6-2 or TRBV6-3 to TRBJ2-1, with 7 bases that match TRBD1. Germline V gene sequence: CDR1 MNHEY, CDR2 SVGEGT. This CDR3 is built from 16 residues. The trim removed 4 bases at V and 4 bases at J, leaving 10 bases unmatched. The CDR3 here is CASSSLNRGRYNEQFF. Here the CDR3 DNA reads TGTGCCAGCAGTTCTTTAAACAGGGGTCGATACAATGAGCAGTTCTTC.

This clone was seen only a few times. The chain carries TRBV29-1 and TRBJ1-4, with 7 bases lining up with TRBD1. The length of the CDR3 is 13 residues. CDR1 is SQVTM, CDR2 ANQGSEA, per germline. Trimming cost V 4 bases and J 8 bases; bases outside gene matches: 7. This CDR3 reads CSVATGVHEKLFF. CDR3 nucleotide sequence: TGCAGCGTTGCCACAGGGGTTCACGAAAAACTGTTTTTT.

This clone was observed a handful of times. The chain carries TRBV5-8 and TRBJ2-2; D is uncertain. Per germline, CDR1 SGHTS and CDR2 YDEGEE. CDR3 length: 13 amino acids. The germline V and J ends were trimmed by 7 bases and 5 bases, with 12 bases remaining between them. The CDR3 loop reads CASVSRQTGELFF. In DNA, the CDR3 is TGTGCCAGCGTGAGTCGGCAGACCGGGGAGCTGTTTTTT.

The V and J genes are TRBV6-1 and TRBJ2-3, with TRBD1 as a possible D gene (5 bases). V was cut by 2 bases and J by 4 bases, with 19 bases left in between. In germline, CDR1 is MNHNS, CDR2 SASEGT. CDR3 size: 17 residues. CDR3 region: CASSEWGYLGRPDTQYF. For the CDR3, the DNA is TGTGCCAGCAGTGAATGGGGCTACTTGGGGCGGCCAGATACGCAGTATTTT.

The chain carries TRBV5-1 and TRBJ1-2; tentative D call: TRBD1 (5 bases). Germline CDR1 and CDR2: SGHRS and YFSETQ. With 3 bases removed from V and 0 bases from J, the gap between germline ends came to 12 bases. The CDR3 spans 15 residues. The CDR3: CASSYAGTSNYGYTF. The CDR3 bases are TGCGCCAGCAGCTACGCCGGGACCTCTAACTATGGCTACACCTTC.

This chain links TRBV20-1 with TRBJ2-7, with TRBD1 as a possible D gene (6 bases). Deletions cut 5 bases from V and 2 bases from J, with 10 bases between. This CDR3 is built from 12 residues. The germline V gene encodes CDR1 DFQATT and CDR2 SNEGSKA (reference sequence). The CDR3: CSAGGQTYEQYF. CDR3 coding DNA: TGCAGTGCTGGCGGACAGACCTACGAGCAGTACTTC.

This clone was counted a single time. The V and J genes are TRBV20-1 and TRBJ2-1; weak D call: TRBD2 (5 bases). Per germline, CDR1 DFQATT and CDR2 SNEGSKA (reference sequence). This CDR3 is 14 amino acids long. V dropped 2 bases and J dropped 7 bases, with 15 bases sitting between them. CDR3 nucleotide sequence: TGCAGTGCTAGAACGGGATCGATTTGGAATGAGCAGTTCTTC. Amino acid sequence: CSARTGSIWNEQFF.

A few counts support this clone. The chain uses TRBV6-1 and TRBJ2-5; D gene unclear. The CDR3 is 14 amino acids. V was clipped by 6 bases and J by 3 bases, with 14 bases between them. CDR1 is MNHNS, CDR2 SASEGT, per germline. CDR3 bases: TGTGCCAGCAGGGGCCGTGGCAACGAAGAGACCCAGTACTTC. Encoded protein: CASRGRGNEETQYF.

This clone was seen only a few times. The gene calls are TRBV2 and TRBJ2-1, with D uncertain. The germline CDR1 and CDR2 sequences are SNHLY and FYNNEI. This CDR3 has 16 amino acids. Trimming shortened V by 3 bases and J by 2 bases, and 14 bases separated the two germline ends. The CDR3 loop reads CASSDRLSVPYNEQFF. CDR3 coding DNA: TGTGCCAGCAGTGACCGTCTGAGTGTACCCTACAATGAGCAGTTCTTC.

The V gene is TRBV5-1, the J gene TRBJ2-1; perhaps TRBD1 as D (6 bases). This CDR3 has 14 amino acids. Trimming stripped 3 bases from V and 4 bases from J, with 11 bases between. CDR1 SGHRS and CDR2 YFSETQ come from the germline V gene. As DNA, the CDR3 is TGCGCCAGCAGCTCAGCAGGGGCGTACAATGAGCAGTTCTTC. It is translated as CASSSAGAYNEQFF.

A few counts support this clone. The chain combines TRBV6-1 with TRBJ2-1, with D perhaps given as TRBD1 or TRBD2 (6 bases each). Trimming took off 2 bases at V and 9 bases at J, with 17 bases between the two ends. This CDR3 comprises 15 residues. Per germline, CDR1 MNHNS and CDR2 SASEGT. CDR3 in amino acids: CASSEFFPGAGEQFF. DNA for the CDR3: TGTGCCAGCAGTGAATTCTTTCCGGGGGCCGGTGAGCAGTTCTTC.

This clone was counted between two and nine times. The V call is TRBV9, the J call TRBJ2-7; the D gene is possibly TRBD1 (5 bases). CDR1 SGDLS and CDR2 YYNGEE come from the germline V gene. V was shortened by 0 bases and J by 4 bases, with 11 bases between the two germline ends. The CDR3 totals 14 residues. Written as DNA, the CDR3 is TGTGCCAGCAGCGTAGATTTAGGGGAATACGAGCAGTACTTC. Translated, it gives CASSVDLGEYEQYF.

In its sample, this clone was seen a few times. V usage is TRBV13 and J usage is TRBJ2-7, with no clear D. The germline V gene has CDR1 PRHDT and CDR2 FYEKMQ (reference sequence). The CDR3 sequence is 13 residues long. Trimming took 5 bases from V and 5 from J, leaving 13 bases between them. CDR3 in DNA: TGTGCCAGCAGCCATAGAAGAAGGGACGAGCAGTACTTC. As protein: CASSHRRRDEQYF. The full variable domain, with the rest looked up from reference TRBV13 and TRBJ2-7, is AAGVIQSPRHLIKEKRETATLKCYPIPRHDTVYWYQQGPGQDPQFLISFYEKMQSDKGSIPDRFSAQQFSDYHSELNMSSLELGDSALYFCASSHRRRDEQYFGPGTRLTVT.

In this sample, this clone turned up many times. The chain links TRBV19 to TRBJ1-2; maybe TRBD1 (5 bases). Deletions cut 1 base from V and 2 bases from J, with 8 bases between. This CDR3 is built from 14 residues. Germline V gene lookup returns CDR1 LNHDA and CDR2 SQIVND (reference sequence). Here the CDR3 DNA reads TGTGCCAGTAGTATAGGGGGCGGAAACTATGGCTACACCTTC. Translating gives CASSIGGGNYGYTF.

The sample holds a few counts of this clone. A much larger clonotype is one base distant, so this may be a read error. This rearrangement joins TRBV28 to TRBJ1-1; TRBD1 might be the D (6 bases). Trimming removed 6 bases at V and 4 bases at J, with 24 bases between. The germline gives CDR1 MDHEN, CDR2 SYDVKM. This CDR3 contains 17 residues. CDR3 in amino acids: CASSSAVSGAQGTEAFF. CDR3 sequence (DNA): TGTGCCAGCAGCTCAGCCGTGTCGGGGGCGCAGGGCACTGAAGCTTTCTTT.

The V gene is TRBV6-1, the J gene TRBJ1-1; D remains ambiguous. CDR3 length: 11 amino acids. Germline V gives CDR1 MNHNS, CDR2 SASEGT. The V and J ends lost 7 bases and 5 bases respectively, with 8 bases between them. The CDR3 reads CASTLQTEAFF. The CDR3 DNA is TGTGCCAGCACCCTTCAGACTGAAGCTTTCTTT.

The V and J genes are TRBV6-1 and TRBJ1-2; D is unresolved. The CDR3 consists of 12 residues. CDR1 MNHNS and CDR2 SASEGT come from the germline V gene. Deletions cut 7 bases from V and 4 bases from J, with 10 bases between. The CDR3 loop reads CASTHPSYGYTF. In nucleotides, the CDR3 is TGTGCCAGCACACACCCCAGCTATGGCTACACCTTC.

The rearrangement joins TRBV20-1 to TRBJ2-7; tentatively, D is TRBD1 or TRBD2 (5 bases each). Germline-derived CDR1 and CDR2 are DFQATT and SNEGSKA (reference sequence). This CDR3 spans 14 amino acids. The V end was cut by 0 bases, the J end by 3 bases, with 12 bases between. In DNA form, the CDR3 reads TGCAGTGCTAGAGATCGGGACCTCGGCTACGAGCAGTACTTC. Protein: CSARDRDLGYEQYF.

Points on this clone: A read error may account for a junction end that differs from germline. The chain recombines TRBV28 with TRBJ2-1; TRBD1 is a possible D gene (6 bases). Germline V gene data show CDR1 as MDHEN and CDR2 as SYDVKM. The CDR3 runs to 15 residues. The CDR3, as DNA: TGTGCCAGCAACAGCTGGGGCAGGGGTGGCAATGAGCAGTTTTTC. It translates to CASNSWGRGGNEQFF.

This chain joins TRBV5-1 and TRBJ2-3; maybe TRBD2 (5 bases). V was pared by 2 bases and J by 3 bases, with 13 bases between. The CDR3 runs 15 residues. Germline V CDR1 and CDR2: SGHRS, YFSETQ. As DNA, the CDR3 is TGCGCCAGCAGCTTCGGAGGAATCAGAACAGATACGCAGTATTTT. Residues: CASSFGGIRTDTQYF.

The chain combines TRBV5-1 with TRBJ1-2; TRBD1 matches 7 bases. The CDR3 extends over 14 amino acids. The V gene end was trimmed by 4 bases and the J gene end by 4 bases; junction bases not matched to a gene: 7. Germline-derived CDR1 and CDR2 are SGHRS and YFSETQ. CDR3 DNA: TGCGCCAGCAGCCCCGGGACAGTGGTCTATGGCTACACCTTC. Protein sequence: CASSPGTVVYGYTF.

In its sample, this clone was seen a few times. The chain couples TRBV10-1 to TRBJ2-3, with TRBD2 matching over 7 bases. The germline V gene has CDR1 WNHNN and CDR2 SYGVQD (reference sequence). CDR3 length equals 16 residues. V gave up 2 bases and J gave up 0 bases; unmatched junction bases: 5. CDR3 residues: CASSELTSSSTDTQYF. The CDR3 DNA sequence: TGCGCCAGCAGTGAGCTGACTAGCTCCAGCACAGATACGCAGTATTTT.

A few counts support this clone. DNA of the CDR3: TGCAGTGCTACTCCCGACAGGGGTGCTATGGGTGGCTACACCTTC. Residues: CSATPDRGAMGGYTF. The rearrangement links TRBV20-1 to TRBJ1-2; 8 positions agree with TRBD1. Germline V gene lookup returns CDR1 DFQATT and CDR2 SNEGSKA (reference sequence). J was trimmed by 7 bases and V by 4 bases; bases with no gene match: 14. The CDR3 has 15 amino acids.

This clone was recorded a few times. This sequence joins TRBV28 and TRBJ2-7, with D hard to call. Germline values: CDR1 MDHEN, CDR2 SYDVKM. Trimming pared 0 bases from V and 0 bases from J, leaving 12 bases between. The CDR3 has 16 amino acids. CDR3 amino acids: CASSLWGNPGSYEQYF. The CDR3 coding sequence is TGTGCCAGCAGTTTATGGGGGAATCCGGGCTCCTACGAGCAGTACTTC.

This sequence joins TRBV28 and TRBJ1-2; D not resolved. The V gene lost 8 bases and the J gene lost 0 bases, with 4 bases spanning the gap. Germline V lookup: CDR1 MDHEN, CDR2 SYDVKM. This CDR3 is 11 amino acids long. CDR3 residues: CASGTNYGYTF. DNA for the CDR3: TGTGCCAGCGGCACTAACTATGGCTACACCTTC.

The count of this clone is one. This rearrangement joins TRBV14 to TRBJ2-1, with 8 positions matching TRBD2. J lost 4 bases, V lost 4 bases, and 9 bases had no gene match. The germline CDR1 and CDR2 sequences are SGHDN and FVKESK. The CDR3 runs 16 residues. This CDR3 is CASSRLAGWGYNEQFF. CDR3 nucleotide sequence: TGTGCCAGCAGCCGGTTAGCGGGATGGGGTTACAATGAGCAGTTCTTC. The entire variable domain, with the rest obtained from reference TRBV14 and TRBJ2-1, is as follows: EAGVTQFPSHSVIEKGQTVTLRCDPISGHDNLYWYRRVMGKEIKFLLHFVKESKQDESGMPNNRFLAERTGGTYSTLKVQPAELEDSGVYFCASSRLAGWGYNEQFFGPGTRLTVL.

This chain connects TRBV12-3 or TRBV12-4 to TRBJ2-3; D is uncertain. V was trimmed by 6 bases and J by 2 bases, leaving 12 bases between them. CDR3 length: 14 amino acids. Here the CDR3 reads CASSQVTITDTQYF. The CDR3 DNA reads TGTGCCAGCAGCCAAGTCACGATCACAGATACGCAGTATTTT.

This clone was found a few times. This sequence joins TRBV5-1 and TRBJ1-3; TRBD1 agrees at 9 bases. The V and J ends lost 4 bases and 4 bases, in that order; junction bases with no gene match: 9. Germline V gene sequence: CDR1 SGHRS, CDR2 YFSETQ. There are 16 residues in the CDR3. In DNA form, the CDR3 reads TGCGCCAGCAGCGAAATGGGACAGGGAGGAGGAAACACCATATATTTT. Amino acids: CASSEMGQGGGNTIYF. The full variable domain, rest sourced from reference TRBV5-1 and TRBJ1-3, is KAGVTQTPRYLIKTRGQQVTLSCSPISGHRSVSWYQQTPGQGLQFLFEYFSETQRNKGNFPGRFSGRQFSNSRSEMNVSTLELGDSALYLCASSEMGQGGGNTIYFGEGSWLTVV.

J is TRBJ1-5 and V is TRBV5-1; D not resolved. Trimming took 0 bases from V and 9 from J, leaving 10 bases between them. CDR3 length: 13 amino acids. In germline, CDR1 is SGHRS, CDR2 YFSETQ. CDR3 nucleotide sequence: TGCGCCAGCAGCTTGGAGGTGACTGGGCCCCAGCATTTT. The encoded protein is CASSLEVTGPQHF.

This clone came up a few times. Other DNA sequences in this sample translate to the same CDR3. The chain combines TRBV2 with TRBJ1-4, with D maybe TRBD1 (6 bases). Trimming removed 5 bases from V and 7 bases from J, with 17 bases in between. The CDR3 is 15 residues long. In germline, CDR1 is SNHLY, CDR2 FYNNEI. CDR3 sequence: CASSPNMGGREKLFF. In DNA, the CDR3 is TGTGCCAGCAGTCCAAATATGGGGGGCCGTGAAAAACTGTTTTTT.

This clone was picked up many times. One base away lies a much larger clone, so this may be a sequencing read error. As DNA, the CDR3 is TGTGCCAGCAGCCCCGGACTAGCGGGACTATACGAGCAGTCCTTC. It yields the protein CASSPGLAGLYEQSF. The rearrangement joins TRBV9 to TRBJ2-1, with TRBD2 identical over 12 bases. This CDR3 is built from 15 residues. The V gene's germline CDR1 is SGDLS and CDR2 YYNGEE.

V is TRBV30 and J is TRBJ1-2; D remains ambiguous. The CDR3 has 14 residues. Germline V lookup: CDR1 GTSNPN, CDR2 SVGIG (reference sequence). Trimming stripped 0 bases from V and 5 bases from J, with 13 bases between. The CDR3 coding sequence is TGTGCCTGGAGTGTCAAGGGTGGCCCTTATGGCTACACCTTC. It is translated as CAWSVKGGPYGYTF.